The 11 T cell receptor beta chains in this list originate from one sample, sequenced in a study of T cells in Graves' hyperthyroidism and ophthalmopathy (dated 2019 in TCRdb). Libraries came from multiplex PCR. These reads were obtained on an Illumina HiSeq 2000. The TCR beta CDR3 regions were amplified from the RNA transcripts. For the first round of RT-PCR on the TCR CDR3, the HTBI primer set was used together with the Qiagen OneStep RT-PCR kit. Using fastp at Q25 and MiXCR, TCRdb reprocessed the public reads and kept productive beta chains. Each entry is one CDR3 protein sequence, shown with its most common DNA and genes. The sample table shows under 400,000 distinct CDR3 sequences, and around a sixth are seen once. Around a quarter of the sample belongs to the ten largest clones. Sequences were obtained from blood. All receptors come from a woman younger than 35 with Graves' hyperthyroidism that later progressed to Graves' ophthalmopathy.

This clonotype was detected many times. V and J are TRBV20-1 and TRBJ2-5; possibly TRBD1 for D (6 bases). Germline V gene sequence: CDR1 DFQATT, CDR2 SNEGSKA (reference sequence). The CDR3 totals 15 residues. Trimming shortened V by 5 bases and J by 5 bases, and 21 bases separated the two germline ends. The CDR3 loop is CSAPPRTASLETQYF. DNA for the CDR3: TGCAGTGCTCCCCCCCGGACAGCGAGTTTGGAGACCCAGTACTTC.

This clonotype was observed a few times. V is TRBV4-3 and J is TRBJ2-2, with 10 bases identical to TRBD2. Germline-derived CDR1 and CDR2 are LGHNA and YSLEER. The junction had 8 bases not matched to a gene; V was cut back by 0 bases and J by 7 bases. The CDR3 has 17 residues. The CDR3 DNA reads TGCGCCAGCAGCCAAGACGGGCTAGCGGGAGAGAACGGGGAGCTGTTTTTT. Its translation is CASSQDGLAGENGELFF.

CDR3 protein: CATSGNWTFNEQFF. CDR3 bases: TGTGCCACCAGTGGGAATTGGACCTTCAATGAGCAGTTCTTC. This chain connects TRBV24-1 to TRBJ2-1; D remains unclear. Germline V gene data show CDR1 as KGHDR and CDR2 as SFDVKD. The CDR3 has 14 residues. Trimming shortened V by 5 bases and J by 6 bases, and 13 bases separated the two germline ends.

This clonotype occurred many times. The V call is TRBV6-2 or TRBV6-3, the J call TRBJ2-2, with 14 nucleotides matching TRBD2. The CDR3 runs to 19 residues. V gave up 5 bases and J gave up 3 bases; unmatched junction bases: 11. Germline V gives CDR1 MNHEY, CDR2 SVGEGT. The CDR3 sequence: CASSTRLAGGPPYTGELFF. The CDR3 coding sequence is TGTGCCAGCAGTACACGACTAGCGGGAGGGCCTCCCTACACCGGGGAGCTGTTTTTT.

This clonotype has at least ten counts. The chain recombines TRBV11-2 with TRBJ2-3; the D call may be TRBD1 or TRBD2 (5 bases each). This CDR3 is 15 amino acids long. Germline assignment: CDR1 SGHAT and CDR2 FQNNGV. V gave up 6 bases and J gave up 6 bases, with 19 bases separating them. CDR3 sequence (DNA): TGTGCCAGCAGGCTGCCGGGACGGCGGACGGATACGCAGTATTTT. This gives the protein CASRLPGRRTDTQYF.

The rearrangement links TRBV6-5 to TRBJ1-1; a possible D gene is TRBD1 (6 bases). CDR3 length: 14 residues. V was cut by 4 bases and J by 1 base, with 10 bases left in between. From germline, CDR1 is MNHEY and CDR2 SVGAGI. The CDR3 loop reads CASSSPRGNTEAFF. Here the CDR3 DNA reads TGTGCCAGCAGTTCCCCCAGGGGGAACACTGAAGCTTTCTTT.

This clonotype showed up just a few times. This chain's CDR3 is CASSEANLLGTYF. CDR3 coding DNA: TGTGCCAGCAGTGAAGCGAACCTTCTGGGGACCTACTTC. The gene calls are TRBV2 and TRBJ2-4; D is possibly TRBD1 or TRBD2 (5 bases each). Trimming left V 0 bases short and J 16 bases short, with 16 bases between. This CDR3 region has 13 residues. Germline V lookup: CDR1 SNHLY, CDR2 FYNNEI.

In this sample, this clonotype turned up many times. The genes are TRBV6-4 and TRBJ2-3, with TRBD2 matching 8 bases. Unmatched junction bases numbered 10, after V lost 8 bases and J lost 3 bases. The CDR3 has 15 amino acids. The germline CDR1 and CDR2 sequences are MRHNA and SNTAGT. This chain's CDR3 is CASGRAGDGTDTQYF. The CDR3 bases are TGTGCCAGCGGGCGAGCGGGAGATGGGACAGATACGCAGTATTTT.

This clonotype was found a few times. V and J are TRBV20-1 and TRBJ2-3; 8 bases line up with TRBD2. The germline V gene encodes CDR1 DFQATT and CDR2 SNEGSKA (reference sequence). CDR3 length: 15 amino acids. The ends lost 4 bases at V and 0 bases at J; junction bases unmatched: 6. DNA of the CDR3: TGCAGTGCTAAACCCCCTAGCGGGAGCACAGATACGCAGTATTTT. It codes for CSAKPPSGSTDTQYF.

Comments on this clonotype: The final CDR3 position lacks the conserved phenylalanine or tryptophan, pointing to a likely read error. This chain uses TRBV5-1 with TRBJ2-2; the D is unclear. This CDR3 spans 12 amino acids. V lost 2 bases to trimming and J lost 4 bases, with 3 bases between them. Germline V CDR1 and CDR2: SGHRS, YFSETQ. CDR3 region: CASSFSTGELFS. The CDR3 DNA is TGCGCCAGCAGCTTTTCCACCGGGGAGCTGTTTTCT.

This clonotype has at least ten counts. The CDR3 protein is CASSVGAGGGQETQYF. CDR3 sequence (DNA): TGTGCCAGCAGCGTAGGCGCGGGCGGAGGACAAGAGACCCAGTACTTC. This chain joins TRBV9 and TRBJ2-5, with a possible D match to TRBD2 (5 bases). The germline CDR1 and CDR2 sequences are SGDLS and YYNGEE. The CDR3 length is 16 residues. The ends were cut back, 0 bases at V and 2 bases at J, with 14 bases in the middle.